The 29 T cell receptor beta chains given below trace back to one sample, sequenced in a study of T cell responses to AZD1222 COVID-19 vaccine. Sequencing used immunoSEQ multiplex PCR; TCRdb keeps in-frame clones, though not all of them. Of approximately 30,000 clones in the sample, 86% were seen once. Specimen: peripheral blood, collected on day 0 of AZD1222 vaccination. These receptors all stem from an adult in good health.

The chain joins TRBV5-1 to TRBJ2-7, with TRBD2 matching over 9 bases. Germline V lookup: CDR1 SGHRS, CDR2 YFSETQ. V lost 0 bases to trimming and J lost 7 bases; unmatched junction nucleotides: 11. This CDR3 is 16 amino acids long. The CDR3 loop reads CASSLVAGGPRGEQYF. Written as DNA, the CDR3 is TGCGCCAGCAGCTTGGTTGCGGGAGGGCCTCGAGGTGAGCAGTACTTC.

DNA of the CDR3: TGTGCCAGCAGTTACTCGACGGCCGAGAATTCACCCCTCCACTTT. This translates into CASSYSTAENSPLHF. The chain links TRBV6-5 to TRBJ1-6; D is unclear. The V end lost 0 bases, the J end lost 7 bases, and 10 bases lay between the germline ends. Per the germline V gene, CDR1 is MNHEY and CDR2 is SVGAGI. The CDR3 is 15 amino acids.

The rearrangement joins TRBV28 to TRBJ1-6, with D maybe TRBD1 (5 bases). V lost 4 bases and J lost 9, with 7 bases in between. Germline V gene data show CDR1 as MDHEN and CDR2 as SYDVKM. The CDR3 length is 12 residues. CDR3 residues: CASSSGSSPLHF. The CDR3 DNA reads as TGTGCCAGCAGTTCAGGGAGTTCACCCCTCCACTTT.

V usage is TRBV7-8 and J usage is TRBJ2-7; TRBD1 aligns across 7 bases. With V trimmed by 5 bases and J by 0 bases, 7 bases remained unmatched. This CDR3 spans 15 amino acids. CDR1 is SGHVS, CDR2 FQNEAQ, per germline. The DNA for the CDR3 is TGTGCCAGCAGCACAAAGACAGGGAACTCCTACGAGCAGTACTTC. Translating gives CASSTKTGNSYEQYF.

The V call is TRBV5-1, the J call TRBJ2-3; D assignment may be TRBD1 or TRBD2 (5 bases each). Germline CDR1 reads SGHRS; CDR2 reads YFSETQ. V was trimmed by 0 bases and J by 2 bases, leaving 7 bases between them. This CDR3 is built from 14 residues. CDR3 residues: CASSLGGYTDTQYF. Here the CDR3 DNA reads TGCGCCAGCAGCTTGGGGGGGTACACAGATACGCAGTATTTT.

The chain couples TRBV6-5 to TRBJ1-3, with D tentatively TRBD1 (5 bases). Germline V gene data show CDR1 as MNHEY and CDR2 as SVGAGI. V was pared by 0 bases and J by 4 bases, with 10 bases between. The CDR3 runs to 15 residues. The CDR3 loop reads CASSYSGTQGNTIYF. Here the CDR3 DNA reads TGTGCCAGCAGTTACTCGGGGACGCAAGGAAACACCATATATTTT.

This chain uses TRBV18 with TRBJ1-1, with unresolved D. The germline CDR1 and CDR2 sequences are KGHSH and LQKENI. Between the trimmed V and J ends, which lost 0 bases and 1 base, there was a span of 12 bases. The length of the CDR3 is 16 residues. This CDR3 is CASSPPSGVGNTEAFF. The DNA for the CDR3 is TGTGCCAGCTCACCACCTTCGGGTGTCGGGAACACTGAAGCTTTCTTT.

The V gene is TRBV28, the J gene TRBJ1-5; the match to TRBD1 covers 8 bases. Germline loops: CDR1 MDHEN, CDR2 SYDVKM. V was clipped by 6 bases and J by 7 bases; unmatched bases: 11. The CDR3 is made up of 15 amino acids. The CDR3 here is CASRDRGESDQPQHF. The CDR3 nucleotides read TGTGCCAGCAGAGACAGGGGCGAGTCAGACCAGCCCCAGCATTTT.

CDR3 sequence reads: CASSPSGLAGSLVETQYF. The CDR3 DNA follows: TGCGCCAGCAGCCCCTCAGGACTAGCGGGATCCCTGGTGGAGACCCAGTACTTC. The gene calls are TRBV5-1 and TRBJ2-5; 12 bases align to TRBD2. The CDR3 spans 18 residues. Unmatched junction bases numbered 15, after V lost 4 bases and J lost 5 bases. CDR1 and CDR2 from the germline V gene are SGHRS and YFSETQ.

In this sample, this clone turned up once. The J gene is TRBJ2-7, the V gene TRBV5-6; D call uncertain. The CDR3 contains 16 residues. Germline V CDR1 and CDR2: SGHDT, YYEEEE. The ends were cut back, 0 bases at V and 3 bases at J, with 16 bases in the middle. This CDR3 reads CASSLGQLSRYYEQYF. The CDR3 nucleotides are TGTGCCAGCAGCTTGGGGCAGCTCTCCCGTTACTACGAGCAGTACTTC.

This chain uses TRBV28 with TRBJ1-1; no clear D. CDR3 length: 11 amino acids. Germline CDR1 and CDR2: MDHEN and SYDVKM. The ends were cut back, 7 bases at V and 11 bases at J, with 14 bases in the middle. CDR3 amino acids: CASTRGITAFF. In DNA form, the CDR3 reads TGTGCCAGCACCCGTGGTATAACGGCTTTCTTT. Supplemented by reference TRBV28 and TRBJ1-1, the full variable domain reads DVKVTQSSRYLVKRTGEKVFLECVQDMDHENMFWYRQDPGLGLRLIYFSYDVKMKEKGDIPEGYSVSREKKERFSLILESASTNQTSMYLCASTRGITAFFGQGTRLTVV.

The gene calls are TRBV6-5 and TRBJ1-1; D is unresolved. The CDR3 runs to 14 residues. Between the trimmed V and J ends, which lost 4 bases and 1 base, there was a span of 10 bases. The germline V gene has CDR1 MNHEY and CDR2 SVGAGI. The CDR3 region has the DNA TGTGCCAGCAGTTGGGGTGGGAGGAACACTGAAGCTTTCTTT. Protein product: CASSWGGRNTEAFF.

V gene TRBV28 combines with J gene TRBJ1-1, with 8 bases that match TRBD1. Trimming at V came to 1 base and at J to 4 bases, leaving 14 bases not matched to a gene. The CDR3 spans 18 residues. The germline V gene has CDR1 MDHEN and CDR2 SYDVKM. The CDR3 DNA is TGTGCCAGCAGTTTATTGGGCAGGGGGCAAAAGGATGGCACTGAAGCTTTCTTT. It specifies CASSLLGRGQKDGTEAFF.

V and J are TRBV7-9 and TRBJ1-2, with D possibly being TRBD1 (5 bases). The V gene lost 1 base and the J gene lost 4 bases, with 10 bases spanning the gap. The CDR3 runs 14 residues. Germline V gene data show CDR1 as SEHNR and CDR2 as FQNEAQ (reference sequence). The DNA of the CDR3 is TGTGCCAGCAGCTTAGGAGGGGATACCTATGGCTACACCTTC. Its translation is CASSLGGDTYGYTF.

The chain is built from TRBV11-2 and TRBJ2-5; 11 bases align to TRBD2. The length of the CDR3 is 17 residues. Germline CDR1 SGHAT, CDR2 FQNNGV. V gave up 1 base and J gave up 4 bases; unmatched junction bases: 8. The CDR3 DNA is TGTGCCAGCAGCTTAGGTTTTCTAGCGGGGGGCCCAGAGACCCAGTACTTC. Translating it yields CASSLGFLAGGPETQYF.

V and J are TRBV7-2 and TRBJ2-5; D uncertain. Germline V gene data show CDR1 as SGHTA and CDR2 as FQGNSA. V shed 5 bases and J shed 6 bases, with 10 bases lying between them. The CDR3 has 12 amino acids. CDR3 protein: CASSPKAQTQYF. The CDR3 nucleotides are TGTGCCAGCAGCCCCAAGGCGCAGACCCAGTACTTC. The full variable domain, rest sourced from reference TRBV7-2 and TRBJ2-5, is GAGVSQSPSNKVTEKGKDVELRCDPISGHTALYWYRQSLGQGLEFLIYFQGNSAPDKSGLPSDRFSAERTGGSVSTLTIQRTQQEDSAVYLCASSPKAQTQYFGPGTRLLVL.

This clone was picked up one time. CDR3 nucleotides: TGTGCCAGCAGTGTAGCCAAGGGTAATTCACCCCTCCACTTT. Translated: CASSVAKGNSPLHF. The chain joins TRBV6-1 to TRBJ1-6; D uncertain. The CDR3 length is 14 residues. Germline V gives CDR1 MNHNS, CDR2 SASEGT. V lost 4 bases, J lost 6 bases, and 10 bases lay in between.

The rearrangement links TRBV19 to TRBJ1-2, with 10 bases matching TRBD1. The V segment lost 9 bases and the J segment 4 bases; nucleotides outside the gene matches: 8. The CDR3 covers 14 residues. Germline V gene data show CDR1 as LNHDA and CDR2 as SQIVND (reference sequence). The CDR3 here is CASGDRGRSYGYTF. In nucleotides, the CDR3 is TGTGCCAGCGGAGACAGGGGGCGGAGCTATGGCTACACCTTC. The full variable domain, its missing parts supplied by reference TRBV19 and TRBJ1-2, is DGGITQSPKYLFRKEGQNVTLSCEQNLNHDAMYWYRQDPGQGLRLIYYSQIVNDFQKGDIAEGYSVSREKKESFPLTVTSAQKNPTAFYLCASGDRGRSYGYTFGSGTRLTVV.

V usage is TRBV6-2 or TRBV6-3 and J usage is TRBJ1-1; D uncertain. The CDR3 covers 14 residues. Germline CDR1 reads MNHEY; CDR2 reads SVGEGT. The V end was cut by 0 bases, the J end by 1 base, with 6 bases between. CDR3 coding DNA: TGTGCCAGCAGTTACTCGTACAGGAACACTGAAGCTTTCTTT. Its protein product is CASSYSYRNTEAFF.

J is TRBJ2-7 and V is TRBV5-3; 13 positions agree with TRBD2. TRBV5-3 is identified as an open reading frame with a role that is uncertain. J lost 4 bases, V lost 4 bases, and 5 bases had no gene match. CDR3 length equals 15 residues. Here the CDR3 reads CARSALAGGSYEQYF. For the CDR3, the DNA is TGTGCCAGAAGCGCACTAGCGGGGGGGTCTTACGAGCAGTACTTC.

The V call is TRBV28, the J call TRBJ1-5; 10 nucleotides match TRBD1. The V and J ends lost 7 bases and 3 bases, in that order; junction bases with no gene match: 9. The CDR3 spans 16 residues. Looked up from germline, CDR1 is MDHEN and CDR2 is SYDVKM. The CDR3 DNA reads TGTGCCAGCACCCCTAGGGGGACAGGGGTCAATCAGCCCCAGCATTTT. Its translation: CASTPRGTGVNQPQHF. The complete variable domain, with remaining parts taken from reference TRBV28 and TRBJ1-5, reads DVKVTQSSRYLVKRTGEKVFLECVQDMDHENMFWYRQDPGLGLRLIYFSYDVKMKEKGDIPEGYSVSREKKERFSLILESASTNQTSMYLCASTPRGTGVNQPQHFGDGTRLSIL.

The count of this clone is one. The CDR3 DNA is TGTGCCACCACCGGGCCGAGCTCCTACGAGCAGTACTTC. This codes for CATTGPSSYEQYF. The rearrangement uses TRBV5-4 and TRBJ2-7, with D unclear. The V gene lost 9 bases and the J gene lost 0 bases, with 13 bases spanning the gap. Germline V gene data show CDR1 as SGHNT and CDR2 as YYREEE (reference sequence). The CDR3 length is 13 residues.

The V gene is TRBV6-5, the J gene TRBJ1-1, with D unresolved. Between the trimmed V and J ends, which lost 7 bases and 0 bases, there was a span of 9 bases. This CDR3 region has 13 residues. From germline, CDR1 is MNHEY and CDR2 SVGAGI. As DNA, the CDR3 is TGTGCCAGCACCGAGCACTTGAACACTGAAGCTTTCTTT. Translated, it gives CASTEHLNTEAFF.

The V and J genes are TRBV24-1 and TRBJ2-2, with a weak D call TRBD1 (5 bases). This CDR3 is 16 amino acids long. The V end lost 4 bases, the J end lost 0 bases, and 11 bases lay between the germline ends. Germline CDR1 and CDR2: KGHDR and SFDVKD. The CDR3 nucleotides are TGTGCCACCAGTGACCACAGGATTCCGAACACCGGGGAGCTGTTTTTT. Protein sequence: CATSDHRIPNTGELFF.

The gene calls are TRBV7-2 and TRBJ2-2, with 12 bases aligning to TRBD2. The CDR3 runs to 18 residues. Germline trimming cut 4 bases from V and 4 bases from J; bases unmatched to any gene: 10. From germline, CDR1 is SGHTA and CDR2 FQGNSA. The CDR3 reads CASSSRTSGIGGTGELFF. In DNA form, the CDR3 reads TGTGCCAGCAGCTCGAGGACTAGCGGGATCGGTGGCACCGGGGAGCTGTTTTTT.

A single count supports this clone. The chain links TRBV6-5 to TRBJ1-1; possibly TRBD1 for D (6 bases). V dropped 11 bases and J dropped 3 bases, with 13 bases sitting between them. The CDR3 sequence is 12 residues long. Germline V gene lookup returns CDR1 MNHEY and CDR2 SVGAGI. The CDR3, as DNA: TGTGCCGTACAGGGTGTGGACACTGAAGCTTTCTTT. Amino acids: CAVQGVDTEAFF.

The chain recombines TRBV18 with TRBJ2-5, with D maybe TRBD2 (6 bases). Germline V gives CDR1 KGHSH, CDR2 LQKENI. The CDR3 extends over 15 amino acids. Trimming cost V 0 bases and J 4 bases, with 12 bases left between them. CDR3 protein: CASSPPMEGRETQYF. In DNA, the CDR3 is TGTGCCAGCTCACCACCGATGGAGGGTAGAGAGACCCAGTACTTC.

This CDR3 is CASSVTSGTAAEAFF. The CDR3 region has the DNA TGTGCCAGCAGCGTAACTTCAGGGACAGCCGCTGAAGCTTTCTTT. The genes are TRBV9 and TRBJ1-1; 7 nucleotides align to TRBD1. Germline-derived CDR1 and CDR2 are SGDLS and YYNGEE. Unmatched junction bases numbered 9, after V lost 1 base and J lost 6 bases. CDR3 length equals 15 residues.

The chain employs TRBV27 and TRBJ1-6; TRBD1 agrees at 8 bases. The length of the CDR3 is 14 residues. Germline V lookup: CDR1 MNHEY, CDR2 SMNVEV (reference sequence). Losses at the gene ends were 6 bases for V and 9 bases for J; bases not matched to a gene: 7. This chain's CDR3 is CASRGDRGFSPLHF. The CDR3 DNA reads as TGTGCCAGCAGGGGCGACAGGGGATTTTCACCCCTCCACTTT.